Listed below are T cell receptor beta chains from one sample, sequenced in a study of Ad26.COV2.S vaccination and SARS-CoV-2 variants. Only in-frame clones appear in the TCRdb table, and some are missing; sequencing was by immunoSEQ multiplex PCR. The sample records 350,000 to 450,000 clones, 92% being singletons. This sample comprised peripheral blood, obtained after recovery from COVID-19. These receptors were taken from a human donor who had recovered from COVID-19. Each CDR3 is given with its conserved first and last residue. A D gene is named only where the DNA matches it firmly. The size entry is marked missing in some rows and otherwise reads once, few, many or a size class.

v_call,j_call,clone_size,cdr3_length,d_call,cdr3_aa,cdr3_nt
TRBV5-4,TRBJ2-7,-,14,-,CASSLDGPSYEQYF,TGTGCCAGCAGCTTGGACGGACCATCCTACGAGCAGTACTTC
TRBV1,TRBJ1-2,-,14,-,CTAFFPGSLYGYTF,TGCACCGCGTTTTTTCCGGGCAGCCTCTATGGCTACACCTTC
TRBV6-5,TRBJ1-4,-,14,-,CASSRGMGGEKLFF,TGTGCCAGCAGTCGGGGGATGGGTGGGGAAAAACTGTTTTTT
TRBV19,TRBJ2-2,-,13,-,CASSSRVTGELFF,TGTGCCAGTAGTAGCAGGGTTACCGGGGAGCTGTTTTTT
TRBV9,TRBJ2-3,-,15,-,CASSVTGFWEDTQYF,TGTGCCAGCAGCGTTACAGGGTTTTGGGAAGATACGCAGTATTTT
TRBV7-9,TRBJ1-2,-,12,-,CASSAVYYGYTF,TGTGCCAGCAGCGCAGTATACTATGGCTACACCTTC
TRBV18,TRBJ1-2,once,16,TRBD1,CASSPKTGVVSYGYTF,TGTGCCAGCTCACCTAAGACAGGGGTAGTGTCCTATGGCTACACCTTC
TRBV3-1/TRBV3-2,TRBJ1-1,-,15,-,CASSPLVTGHTEAFF,TGTGCCAGCAGCCCCCTGGTGACCGGTCACACTGAAGCTTTCTTT
TRBV6-4,TRBJ2-2,-,12,-,CASSESTGELFF,TGTGCCAGCAGTGAGAGTACCGGGGAGCTGTTTTTT
TRBV7-6,TRBJ2-5,-,15,-,CASSFRGLAQETQYF,TGTGCCAGCAGCTTTCGCGGTCTTGCCCAAGAGACCCAGTACTTC
TRBV2,TRBJ1-2,-,13,-,CASSEGQAYGYTF,TGTGCCAGCAGTGAGGGACAAGCATATGGCTACACCTTC
TRBV3-1/TRBV3-2,TRBJ1-1,-,15,TRBD1,CASSPRQGMNTEAFF,TGTGCCAGCAGCCCTCGACAGGGGATGAACACTGAAGCTTTCTTT
TRBV6-2/TRBV6-3,TRBJ2-2,-,16,-,CASSYSYRDYTGELFF,TGTGCCAGCAGTTACTCGTATAGGGATTACACCGGGGAGCTGTTTTTT
TRBV7-9,TRBJ2-5,-,14,-,CASSLDLKRETQYF,TGTGCCAGCAGCCTGGACCTAAAAAGGGAGACCCAGTACTTC
TRBV7-9,TRBJ1-4,-,16,-,CASSSDNTAPNEKLFF,TGTGCCAGCAGCTCAGACAACACGGCGCCTAATGAAAAACTGTTTTTT
TRBV10-3,TRBJ1-6,-,13,TRBD1,CAISVSFGDRVDF,TGTGCCATCAGTGTCAGTTTCGGAGACAGGGTCGACTTT
TRBV5-6,TRBJ2-1,-,12,-,CASSPGPSEQFF,TGTGCCAGCAGCCCGGGGCCGAGTGAGCAGTTCTTC